Shown below are 22 T cell receptor beta chains from a single sample sequenced in a study of blood T cell repertoires in COVID-19. Sequencing used immunoSEQ multiplex PCR; TCRdb keeps in-frame clones, though not all of them. The repertoire holds about 250,000 clones, with about 80% as singletons. The source material was peripheral blood. The receptors were gathered from a man aged 80 or over with acute or convalescent COVID-19.

This clone showed up just once. The rearrangement joins TRBV19 to TRBJ2-1; 8 bases agree with TRBD1. There are 13 residues in the CDR3. CDR1 is LNHDA, CDR2 SQIVND, per germline (reference sequence). J was trimmed by 4 bases and V by 4 bases; bases with no gene match: 0. This CDR3 reads CASSRTGYNEQFF. CDR3 DNA sequence: TGTGCCAGTAGTAGGACAGGGTACAATGAGCAGTTCTTC.

This rearrangement joins TRBV28 to TRBJ2-7; D perhaps matches TRBD1 (6 bases). The length of the CDR3 is 16 residues. Germline CDR1 is MDHEN and CDR2 is SYDVKM. V was shortened by 2 bases and J by 1 base, with 15 bases between the two germline ends. The DNA for the CDR3 is TGTGCCAGCAGTTTAGCTCGACAGGCTTATTCCTACGAGCAGTACTTC. It is translated as CASSLARQAYSYEQYF.

This clone was seen only a few times. The J gene is TRBJ1-3, the V gene TRBV7-2, with 8 bases aligning to TRBD1. Germline trimming cut 2 bases from V and 3 bases from J; bases unmatched to any gene: 6. The CDR3 covers 16 residues. The V gene's germline CDR1 is SGHTA and CDR2 FQGNSA. In DNA, the CDR3 is TGTGCCAGCAGCTTAAGTCAGGGGGCAGGTGGAAACACCATATATTTT. Translated, it gives CASSLSQGAGGNTIYF.

V and J are TRBV9 and TRBJ2-1; 13 nucleotides match TRBD2. Trimming removed 2 bases from V and 4 bases from J; junction bases left unmatched: 0. The CDR3 extends over 15 amino acids. Germline assignment: CDR1 SGDLS and CDR2 YYNGEE. CDR3 region: CASSVGLAGYNEQFF. As DNA, the CDR3 is TGTGCCAGCAGCGTGGGACTAGCGGGGTACAATGAGCAGTTCTTC.

The gene calls are TRBV3-1 (or the pseudogene TRBV3-2) and TRBJ1-4; no clear D gene. There are 14 residues in the CDR3. Germline loops: CDR1 LGHDT, CDR2 YNNKEL (reference sequence). V lost 4 bases, J lost 1 base, and 7 bases lay in between. CDR3 sequence reads: CASSPRLTNEKLFF. The CDR3 nucleotides read TGTGCCAGCAGCCCGAGGCTAACTAATGAAAAACTGTTTTTT.

The chain employs TRBV2 and TRBJ1-1; D may be TRBD1 (5 bases). From germline, CDR1 is SNHLY and CDR2 FYNNEI. Trimming pared 3 bases from V and 2 bases from J, leaving 10 bases between. CDR3 length: 14 residues. CDR3 residues: CASSEGGTNTEAFF. The CDR3 DNA is TGTGCCAGCAGTGAGGGGGGAACTAACACTGAAGCTTTCTTT.

In the case of this clone: The junction departs from the called germline gene at one end, perhaps through a read error. The CDR3 nucleotides are TGTGCCACCAGTGACTTTACAGGACCTAGAATCTTC. Protein sequence: CATSDFTGPRIF. This chain connects TRBV24-1 to TRBJ1-2; possible D gene TRBD1, 5 bases. The germline gives CDR1 KGHDR, CDR2 SFDVKD. The CDR3 consists of 12 residues.

This chain joins TRBV5-6 and TRBJ2-1; 8 positions agree with TRBD1. Germline V gene sequence: CDR1 SGHDT, CDR2 YYEEEE. The CDR3 runs 12 residues. Trimming removed 4 bases from V and 15 bases from J; junction bases left unmatched: 9. The CDR3 sequence: CASSRDRFEGFF. CDR3 nucleotide sequence: TGTGCCAGCAGCAGGGACAGGTTTGAGGGGTTCTTC.

This chain joins TRBV6-1 and TRBJ1-1, with D unclear. The CDR3 loop spans 15 amino acids. CDR1 is MNHNS, CDR2 SASEGT, per germline. The ends were cut back, 2 bases at V and 0 bases at J, with 10 bases in the middle. DNA of the CDR3: TGTGCCAGCAGTGAATCGGGAAGCTTGAACACTGAAGCTTTCTTT. Translating it yields CASSESGSLNTEAFF.

As for this clone: One end of the junction does not line up with germline, which may come from a read error. The chain employs TRBV11-2 and TRBJ2-1, with 8 nucleotides matching TRBD2. Germline CDR1 is SGHAT and CDR2 is FQNNGV. The CDR3 length is 15 residues. The CDR3 DNA follows: TGTGCCGGCAGCTTAGTACTAGCGGTCGGGGATGAGCAGTTCTTC. Amino acid sequence: CAGSLVLAVGDEQFF.

This clone has only one observation. The chain recombines TRBV19 with TRBJ1-1, with a weak D call TRBD1 (6 bases). The CDR3 is 14 residues long. Germline assignment: CDR1 LNHDA and CDR2 SQIVND (reference sequence). The V end was cut by 7 bases, the J end by 5 bases, with 17 bases between. CDR3 coding DNA: TGTGCCAGTACCAAGAACACAGGGTATACTGAAGCTTTCTTT. Its protein is CASTKNTGYTEAFF.

The chain recombines TRBV3-1 (or the pseudogene TRBV3-2) with TRBJ2-7; the match to TRBD1 covers 9 bases. The CDR3 is 13 amino acids. CDR1 and CDR2 (germline): LGHDT, YNNKEL (reference sequence). After removal of 4 bases from V and 5 bases from J, the junction contained 3 bases not matched to a gene. The DNA of the CDR3 is TGTGCCAGCAGCCGGGACAGGGTCCACGAGCAGTACTTC. This gives the protein CASSRDRVHEQYF.

The sample holds one count of this clone. CDR3 protein: CASSLAGTSYNEQFF. CDR3 DNA: TGTGCCAGCAGCCTAGCGGGGACCAGCTACAATGAGCAGTTCTTC. The chain has TRBV6-2 or TRBV6-3 and TRBJ2-1; 9 bases align to TRBD2. Germline lookup yields CDR1 MNHEY and CDR2 SVGEGT. The CDR3 covers 15 residues. V was clipped by 6 bases and J by 3 bases; unmatched bases: 6.

The J gene is TRBJ2-7, the V gene TRBV2, with TRBD1 matching 7 bases. Losses at the gene ends were 11 bases for V and 3 bases for J; bases not matched to a gene: 7. This CDR3 has 12 residues. Germline V gene lookup returns CDR1 SNHLY and CDR2 FYNNEI. This chain's CDR3 is CASKTGNYEQYF. The DNA for the CDR3 is TGTGCCTCCAAGACAGGGAACTACGAGCAGTACTTC. Full variable domain (missing parts from reference TRBV2 and TRBJ2-7): EPEVTQTPSHQVTQMGQEVILRCVPISNHLYFYWYRQILGQKVEFLVSFYNNEISEKSEIFDDQFSVERPDGSNFTLKIRSTKLEDSAMYFCASKTGNYEQYFGPGTRLTVT.

For this clone: This sample includes further DNA sequences coding for the same CDR3. The chain is built from TRBV28 and TRBJ1-2, with 10 bases identical to TRBD1. This CDR3 is 13 amino acids long. The germline V gene has CDR1 MDHEN and CDR2 SYDVKM. J lost 7 bases, V lost 4 bases, and 3 bases had no gene match. In DNA, the CDR3 is TGTGCCAGCAGTTCCGGACAGGGGGGTGGCTACACCTTC. Its translation: CASSSGQGGGYTF.

V gene TRBV24-1 combines with J gene TRBJ2-5; a possible D gene is TRBD1 (6 bases). In germline, CDR1 is KGHDR, CDR2 SFDVKD. The CDR3 runs to 16 residues. Between the trimmed V and J ends, which lost 1 base and 3 bases, there was a span of 14 bases. The CDR3 coding sequence is TGTGCCACCAGTGATTTCCGGGACAAGGGAGAAGAGACCCAGTACTTC. Amino acid sequence: CATSDFRDKGEETQYF.

The chain couples TRBV9 to TRBJ1-2; 9 nucleotides line up with TRBD1. CDR3 length: 14 residues. Germline V gene data show CDR1 as SGDLS and CDR2 as YYNGEE. V lost 2 bases to trimming and J lost 12 bases; unmatched junction nucleotides: 11. In DNA form, the CDR3 reads TGTGCCAGCAGCGTCCGTCCCGGGACAGGGTCGAACACCTTC. As protein: CASSVRPGTGSNTF.

V and J are TRBV5-1 and TRBJ2-3; 8 nucleotides agree with TRBD2. The trim removed 0 bases at V and 0 bases at J, leaving 9 bases unmatched. The germline gives CDR1 SGHRS, CDR2 YFSETQ. This CDR3 contains 18 residues. The CDR3 reads CASSLVAGGGFSTDTQYF. The CDR3 DNA is TGCGCCAGCAGCTTGGTCGCGGGGGGCGGTTTTAGCACAGATACGCAGTATTTT.

The V and J genes are TRBV18 and TRBJ1-1; possibly TRBD1 for D (6 bases). Trimming took off 2 bases at V and 1 base at J, with 17 bases between the two ends. The CDR3 extends over 17 amino acids. Germline lookup yields CDR1 KGHSH and CDR2 LQKENI. CDR3 sequence reads: CASSPKGPGVGNTEAFF. CDR3 nucleotides: TGTGCCAGCTCACCAAAGGGTCCAGGGGTTGGGAACACTGAAGCTTTCTTT.

This clone has only one observation. This chain connects TRBV5-1 to TRBJ2-3, with a tentative D call TRBD1 (6 bases). This CDR3 is 15 amino acids long. The V end lost 0 bases, the J end lost 2 bases, and 10 bases lay between the germline ends. The germline V gene has CDR1 SGHRS and CDR2 YFSETQ. The CDR3 DNA reads as TGCGCCAGCAGCTTGGAAAGGGGGTACACAGATACGCAGTATTTT. Translating gives CASSLERGYTDTQYF.

The V call is TRBV12-5, the J call TRBJ2-7, with D maybe TRBD2 (5 bases). In germline, CDR1 is LGHNT, CDR2 FRNRAP. The CDR3 loop spans 12 amino acids. Trimming took 3 bases from V and 6 from J, leaving 9 bases between them. The DNA for the CDR3 is TGTGCTAGTGGTTTAAGCCGGGGCGAGCAGTACTTC. It encodes CASGLSRGEQYF.

This chain connects TRBV30 to TRBJ1-5, with TRBD1 as a possible D gene (5 bases). Per germline, CDR1 GTSNPN and CDR2 SVGIG (reference sequence). CDR3 length: 14 residues. The CDR3 coding sequence is TGTGTCCTGGGGCGGGGGAATAGCAATCAGCCCCAGCATTTT. Residues: CVLGRGNSNQPQHF.